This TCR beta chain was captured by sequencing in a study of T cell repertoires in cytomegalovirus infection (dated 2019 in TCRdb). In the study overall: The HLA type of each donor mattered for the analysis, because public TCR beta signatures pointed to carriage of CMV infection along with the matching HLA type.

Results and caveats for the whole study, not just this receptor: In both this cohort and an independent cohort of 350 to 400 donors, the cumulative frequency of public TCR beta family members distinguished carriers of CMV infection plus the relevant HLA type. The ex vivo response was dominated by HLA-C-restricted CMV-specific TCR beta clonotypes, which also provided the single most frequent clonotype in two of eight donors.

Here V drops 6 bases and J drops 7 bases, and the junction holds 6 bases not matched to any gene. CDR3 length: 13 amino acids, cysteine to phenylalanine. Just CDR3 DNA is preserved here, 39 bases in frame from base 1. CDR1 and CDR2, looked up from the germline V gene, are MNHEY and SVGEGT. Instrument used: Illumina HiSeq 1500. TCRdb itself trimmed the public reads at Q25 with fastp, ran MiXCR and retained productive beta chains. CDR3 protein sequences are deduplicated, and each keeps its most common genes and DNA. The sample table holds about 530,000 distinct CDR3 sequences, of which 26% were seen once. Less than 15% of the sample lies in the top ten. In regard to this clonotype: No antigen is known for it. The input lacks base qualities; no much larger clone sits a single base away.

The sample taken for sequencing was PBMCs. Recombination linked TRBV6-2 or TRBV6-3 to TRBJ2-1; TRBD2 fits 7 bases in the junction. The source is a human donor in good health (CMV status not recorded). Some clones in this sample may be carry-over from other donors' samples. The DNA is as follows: TGTGCCAGCAGCCGGGAGGTACCTAATGAGCAGTTCTTC. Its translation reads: CASSREVPNEQFF.